This T cell receptor beta chain is drawn from a study of regulatory T cells in long-lasting Graves disease. Time point of the sample: persistent/refractory GD, antithyroid drugs over 5 years with positive TRAb. The TCR library was prepared using RNA isolated from PBMCs. Trimming took 5 bases from V and 0 from J, leaving 10 bases between them. Germline V gives CDR1 KGHDR, CDR2 SFDVKD. This CDR3 is 15 amino acids long. The TCR beta library used iRepertoire HTBI primers with Arm-PCR amplification of CDR3. TCRdb itself ran the multiplex PCR reads through MiXCR, one entry per CDR3 protein. The top ten hold roughly 46% of the sample, which has 700,000 or so distinct CDR3 sequences, 25% to 35% seen once.

The genes are TRBV24-1 and TRBJ1-5; D remains unclear. The origin of this receptor is a female donor with Graves disease. The sequencing here drew on peripheral blood mononuclear cells (PBMCs), taken when the disease was refractory, from a patient treated with antithyroid drugs. CDR3 sequence (DNA): TGTGCCACCAGTGCCGATACGGGTAGCAATCAGCCCCAGCATTTT. This sequence encodes CATSADTGSNQPQHF.